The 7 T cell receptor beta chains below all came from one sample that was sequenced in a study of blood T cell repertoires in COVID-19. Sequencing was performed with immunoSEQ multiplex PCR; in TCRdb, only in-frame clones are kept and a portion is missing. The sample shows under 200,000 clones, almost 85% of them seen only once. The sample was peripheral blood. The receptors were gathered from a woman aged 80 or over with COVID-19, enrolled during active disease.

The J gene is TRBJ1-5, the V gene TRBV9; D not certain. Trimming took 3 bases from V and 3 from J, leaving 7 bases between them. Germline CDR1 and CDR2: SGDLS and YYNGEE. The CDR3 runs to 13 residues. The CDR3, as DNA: TGTGCCAGCAGCGGTAACATCAATCAGCCCCAGCATTTT. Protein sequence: CASSGNINQPQHF. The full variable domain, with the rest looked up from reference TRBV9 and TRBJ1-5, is DSGVTQTPKHLITATGQRVTLRCSPRSGDLSVYWYQQSLDQGLQFLIQYYNGEERAKGNILERFSAQQFPDLHSELNLSSLELGDSALYFCASSGNINQPQHFGDGTRLSIL.

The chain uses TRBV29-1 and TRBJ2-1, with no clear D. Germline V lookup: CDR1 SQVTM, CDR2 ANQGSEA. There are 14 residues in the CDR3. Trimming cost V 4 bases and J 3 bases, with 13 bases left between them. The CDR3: CSVATTVGYNEQFF. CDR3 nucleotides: TGCAGCGTTGCAACAACAGTTGGCTACAATGAGCAGTTCTTC.

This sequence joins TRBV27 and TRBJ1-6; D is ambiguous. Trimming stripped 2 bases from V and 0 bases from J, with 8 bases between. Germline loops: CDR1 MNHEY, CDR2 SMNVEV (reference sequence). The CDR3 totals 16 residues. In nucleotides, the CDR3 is TGTGCCAGCAGTTTAATATCGAGCTCCTATAATTCACCCCTCCACTTT. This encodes CASSLISSSYNSPLHF.

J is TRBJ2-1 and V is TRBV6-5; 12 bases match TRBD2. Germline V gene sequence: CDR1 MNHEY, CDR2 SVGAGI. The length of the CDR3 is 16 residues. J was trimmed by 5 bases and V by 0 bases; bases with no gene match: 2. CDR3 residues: CASSYSLAGGDNEQFF. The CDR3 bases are TGTGCCAGCAGTTACTCTCTAGCGGGGGGGGACAATGAGCAGTTCTTC.

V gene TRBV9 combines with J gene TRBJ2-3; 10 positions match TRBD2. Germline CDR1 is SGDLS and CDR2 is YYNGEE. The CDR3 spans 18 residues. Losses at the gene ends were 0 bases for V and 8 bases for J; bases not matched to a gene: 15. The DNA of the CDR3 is TGTGCCAGCAGCGTAGTTCCCCCGAGCGGGGGGGCCTTCGGTACGCAGTATTTT. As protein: CASSVVPPSGGAFGTQYF.

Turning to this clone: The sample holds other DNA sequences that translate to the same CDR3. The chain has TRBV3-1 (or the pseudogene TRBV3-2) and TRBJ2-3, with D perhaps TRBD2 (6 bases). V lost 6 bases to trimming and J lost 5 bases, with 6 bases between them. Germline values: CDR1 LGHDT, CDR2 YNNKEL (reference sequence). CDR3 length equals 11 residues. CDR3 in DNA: TGTGCCAGCAGGCGGGGAGATACGCAGTATTTT. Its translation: CASRRGDTQYF.

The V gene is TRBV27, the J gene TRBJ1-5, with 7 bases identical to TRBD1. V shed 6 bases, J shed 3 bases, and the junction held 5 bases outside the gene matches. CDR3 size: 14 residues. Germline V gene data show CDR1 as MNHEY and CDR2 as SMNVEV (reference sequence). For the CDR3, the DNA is TGTGCCAGCAGCGGGGGACAGCTCAATCAGCCCCAGCATTTT. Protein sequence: CASSGGQLNQPQHF.